This T cell receptor beta chain was obtained from a study of control samples from healthy donors and cancer patients. TCRdb keeps only in-frame clones here, not all; method: immunoSEQ multiplex PCR. The data show approximately 140,000 clones, 80% to 95% seen once. The CDR3 totals 15 residues. The germline V gene encodes CDR1 SGHDT and CDR2 YYEEEE. The J segment lost 6 bases and the V segment lost 2 bases, leaving 8 bases of the junction unmatched. The sample comprised blood. The gene calls are TRBV5-6 and TRBJ2-7, with 10 bases that match TRBD1. The source of this sequence is a man aged 18 to 35 in good health. The CDR3 nucleotides read TGTGCCAGCAGCTTCAGGGGACAGGGGCTCCCCGAGCAGTACTTC. This gives the protein CASSFRGQGLPEQYF.